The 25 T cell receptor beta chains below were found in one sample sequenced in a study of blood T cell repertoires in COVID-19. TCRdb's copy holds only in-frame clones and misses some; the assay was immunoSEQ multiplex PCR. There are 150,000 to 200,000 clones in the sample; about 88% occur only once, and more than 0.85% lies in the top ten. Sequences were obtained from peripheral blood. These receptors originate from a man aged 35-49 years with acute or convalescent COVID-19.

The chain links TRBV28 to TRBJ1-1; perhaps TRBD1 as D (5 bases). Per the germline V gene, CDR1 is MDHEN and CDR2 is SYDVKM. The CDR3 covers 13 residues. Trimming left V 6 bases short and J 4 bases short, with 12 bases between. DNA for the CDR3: TGTGCCAGCAGCCGCACAGGTACCACTGAAGCTTTCTTT. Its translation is CASSRTGTTEAFF.

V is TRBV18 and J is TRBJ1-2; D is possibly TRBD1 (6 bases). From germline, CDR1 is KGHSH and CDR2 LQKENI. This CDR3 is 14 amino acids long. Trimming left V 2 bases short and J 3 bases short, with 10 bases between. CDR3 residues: CASSPKGDDYGYTF. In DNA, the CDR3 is TGTGCCAGCTCACCAAAGGGGGACGACTATGGCTACACCTTC.

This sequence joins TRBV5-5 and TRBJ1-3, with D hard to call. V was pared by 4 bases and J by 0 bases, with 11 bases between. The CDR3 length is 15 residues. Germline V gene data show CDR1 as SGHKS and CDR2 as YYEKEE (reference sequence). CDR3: CASSVDGYSGNTIYF. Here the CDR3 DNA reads TGTGCCAGCAGCGTGGACGGTTACTCTGGAAACACCATATATTTT.

This chain's CDR3 is CASSLTSGGSSYNEQFF. CDR3 DNA: TGTGCCAGCAGCTTGACTAGCGGGGGGAGCTCCTACAATGAGCAGTTCTTC. This chain links TRBV7-2 with TRBJ2-1; 13 positions agree with TRBD2. The CDR3 consists of 17 residues. The germline CDR1 and CDR2 sequences are SGHTA and FQGNSA. The trim removed 3 bases at V and 0 bases at J, leaving 2 bases unmatched.

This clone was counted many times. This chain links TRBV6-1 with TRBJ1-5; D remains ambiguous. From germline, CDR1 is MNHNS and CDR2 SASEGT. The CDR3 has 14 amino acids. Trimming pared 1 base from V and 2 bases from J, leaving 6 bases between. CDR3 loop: CASSEGGGNQPQHF. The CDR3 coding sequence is TGTGCCAGCAGTGAAGGAGGTGGCAATCAGCCCCAGCATTTT.

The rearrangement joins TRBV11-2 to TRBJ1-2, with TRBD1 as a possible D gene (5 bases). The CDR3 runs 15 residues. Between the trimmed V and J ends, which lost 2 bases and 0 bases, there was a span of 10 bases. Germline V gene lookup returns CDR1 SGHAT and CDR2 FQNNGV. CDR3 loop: CASSLNAGTNYGYTF. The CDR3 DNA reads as TGTGCCAGCAGCTTAAATGCAGGGACTAACTATGGCTACACCTTC.

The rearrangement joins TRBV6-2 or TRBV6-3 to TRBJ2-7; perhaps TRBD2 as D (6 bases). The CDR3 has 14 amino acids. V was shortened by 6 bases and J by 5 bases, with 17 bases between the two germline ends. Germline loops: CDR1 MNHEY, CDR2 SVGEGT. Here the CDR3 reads CASSTLEAGNEQYF. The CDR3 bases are TGTGCCAGCAGCACCCTCGAGGCGGGGAACGAGCAGTACTTC.

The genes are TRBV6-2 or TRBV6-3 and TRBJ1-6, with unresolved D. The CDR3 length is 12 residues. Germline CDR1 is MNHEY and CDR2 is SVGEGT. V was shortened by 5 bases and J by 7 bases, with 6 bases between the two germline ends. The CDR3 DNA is TGTGCCAGCAGTCTCGTAAATTCACCCCTCCACTTT. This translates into CASSLVNSPLHF.

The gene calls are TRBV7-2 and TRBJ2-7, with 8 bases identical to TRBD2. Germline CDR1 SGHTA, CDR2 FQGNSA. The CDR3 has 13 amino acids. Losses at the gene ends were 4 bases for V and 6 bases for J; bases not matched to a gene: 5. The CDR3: CASSSGTSVEQYF. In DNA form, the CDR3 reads TGTGCCAGCAGCTCCGGGACTAGTGTCGAGCAGTACTTC.

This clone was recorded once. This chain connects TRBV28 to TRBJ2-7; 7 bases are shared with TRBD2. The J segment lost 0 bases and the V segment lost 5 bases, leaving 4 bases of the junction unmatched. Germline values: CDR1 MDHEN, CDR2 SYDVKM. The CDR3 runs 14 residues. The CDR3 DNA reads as TGTGCCAGCAGTCGCCGGGGGGTCTCCTACGAGCAGTACTTC. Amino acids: CASSRRGVSYEQYF.

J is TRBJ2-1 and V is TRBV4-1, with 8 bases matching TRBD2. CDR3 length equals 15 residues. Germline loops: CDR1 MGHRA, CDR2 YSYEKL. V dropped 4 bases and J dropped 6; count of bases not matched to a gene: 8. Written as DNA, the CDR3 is TGCGCCAGCAGCCTGTCCCACGGGACTAGCAATGAGCAGTTCTTC. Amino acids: CASSLSHGTSNEQFF.

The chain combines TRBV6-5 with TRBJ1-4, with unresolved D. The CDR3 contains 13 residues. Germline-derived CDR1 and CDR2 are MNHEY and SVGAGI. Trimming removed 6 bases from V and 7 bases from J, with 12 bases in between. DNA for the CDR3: TGTGCCAGCAGGGCCCCGGGGTTTGAAAAACTGTTTTTT. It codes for CASRAPGFEKLFF.

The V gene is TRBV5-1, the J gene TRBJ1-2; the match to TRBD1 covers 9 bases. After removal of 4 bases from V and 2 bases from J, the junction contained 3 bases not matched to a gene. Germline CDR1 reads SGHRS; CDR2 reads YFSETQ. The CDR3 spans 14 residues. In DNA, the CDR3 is TGCGCCAGCAGCGCAGGGACAGGGAACTATGGCTACACCTTC. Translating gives CASSAGTGNYGYTF. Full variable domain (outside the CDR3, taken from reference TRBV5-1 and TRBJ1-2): KAGVTQTPRYLIKTRGQQVTLSCSPISGHRSVSWYQQTPGQGLQFLFEYFSETQRNKGNFPGRFSGRQFSNSRSEMNVSTLELGDSALYLCASSAGTGNYGYTFGSGTRLTVV.

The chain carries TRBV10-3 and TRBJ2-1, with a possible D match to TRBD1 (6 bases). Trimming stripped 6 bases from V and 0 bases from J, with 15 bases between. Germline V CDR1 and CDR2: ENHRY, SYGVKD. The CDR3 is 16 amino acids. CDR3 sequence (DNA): TGTGCCATCAGCTCACAGGGAGTAGGCTCCTACAATGAGCAGTTCTTC. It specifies CAISSQGVGSYNEQFF.

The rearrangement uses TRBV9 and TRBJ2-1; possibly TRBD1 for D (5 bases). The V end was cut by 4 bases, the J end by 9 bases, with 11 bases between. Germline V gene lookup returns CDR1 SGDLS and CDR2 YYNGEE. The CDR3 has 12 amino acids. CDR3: CASSLRGAEQFF. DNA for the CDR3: TGTGCCAGCAGCCTTAGGGGCGCTGAGCAGTTCTTC.

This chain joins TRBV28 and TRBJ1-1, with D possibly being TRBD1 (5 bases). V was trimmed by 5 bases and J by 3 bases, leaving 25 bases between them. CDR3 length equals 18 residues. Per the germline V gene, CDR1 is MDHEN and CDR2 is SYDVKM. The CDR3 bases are TGTGCCAGCAGTACGGATCCAGGCAGGGCGGTTTTAGACACTGAAGCTTTCTTT. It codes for CASSTDPGRAVLDTEAFF.

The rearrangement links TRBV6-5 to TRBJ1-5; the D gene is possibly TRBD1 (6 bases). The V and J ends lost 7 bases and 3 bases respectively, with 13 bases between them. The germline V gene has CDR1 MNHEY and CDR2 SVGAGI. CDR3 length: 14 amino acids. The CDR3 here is CASNPGHINQPQHF. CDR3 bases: TGTGCCAGCAACCCGGGACACATCAATCAGCCCCAGCATTTT.

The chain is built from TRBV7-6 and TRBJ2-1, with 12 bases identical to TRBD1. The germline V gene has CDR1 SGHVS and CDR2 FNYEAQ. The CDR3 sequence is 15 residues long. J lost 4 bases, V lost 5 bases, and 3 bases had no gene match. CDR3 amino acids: CASSRDRGRYNEQFF. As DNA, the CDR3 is TGTGCCAGCAGCCGGGACAGGGGGCGATACAATGAGCAGTTCTTC. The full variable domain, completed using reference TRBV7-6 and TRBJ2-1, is GAGVSQSPRYKVTKRGQDVALRCDPISGHVSLYWYRQALGQGPEFLTYFNYEAQQDKSGLPNDRFSAERPEGSISTLTIQRTEQRDSAMYRCASSRDRGRYNEQFFGPGTRLTVL.

CDR3 in amino acids: CASSVAGAPLYEQYF. CDR3 sequence (DNA): TGTGCCAGCAGCGTAGCAGGGGCACCCCTCTACGAGCAGTACTTC. V is TRBV9 and J is TRBJ2-7; D might be TRBD1 (6 bases). Trimming shortened V by 0 bases and J by 3 bases, and 13 bases separated the two germline ends. The CDR3 runs 15 residues. Germline CDR1 SGDLS, CDR2 YYNGEE.

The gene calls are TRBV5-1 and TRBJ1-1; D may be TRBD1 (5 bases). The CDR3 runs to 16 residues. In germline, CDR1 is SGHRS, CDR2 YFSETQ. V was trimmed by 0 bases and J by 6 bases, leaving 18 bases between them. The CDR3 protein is CASSLDGPLRGSEAFF. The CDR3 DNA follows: TGCGCCAGCAGCTTGGACGGTCCATTACGGGGGTCTGAAGCTTTCTTT.

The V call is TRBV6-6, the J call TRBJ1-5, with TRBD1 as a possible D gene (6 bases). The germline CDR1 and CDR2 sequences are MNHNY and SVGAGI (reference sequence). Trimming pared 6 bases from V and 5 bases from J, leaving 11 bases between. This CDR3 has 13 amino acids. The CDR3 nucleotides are TGTGCCAGCAGCGGACAGCCTTATCAGCCCCAGCATTTT. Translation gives CASSGQPYQPQHF.

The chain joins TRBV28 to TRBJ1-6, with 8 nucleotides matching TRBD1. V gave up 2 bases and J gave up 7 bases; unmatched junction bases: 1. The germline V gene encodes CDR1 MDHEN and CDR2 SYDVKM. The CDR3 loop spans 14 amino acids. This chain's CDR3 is CASSLGTGNSPLHF. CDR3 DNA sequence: TGTGCCAGCAGTTTAGGGACAGGCAATTCACCCCTCCACTTT.

The CDR3 bases are TGCGCCAGCAGCTACCCCACGGGTTTACATACAGATACGCAGTATTTT. Translating it yields CASSYPTGLHTDTQYF. The V and J genes are TRBV5-1 and TRBJ2-3; D unclear. The CDR3 runs 16 residues. Trimming pared 3 bases from V and 3 bases from J, leaving 17 bases between. Germline V gene lookup returns CDR1 SGHRS and CDR2 YFSETQ.

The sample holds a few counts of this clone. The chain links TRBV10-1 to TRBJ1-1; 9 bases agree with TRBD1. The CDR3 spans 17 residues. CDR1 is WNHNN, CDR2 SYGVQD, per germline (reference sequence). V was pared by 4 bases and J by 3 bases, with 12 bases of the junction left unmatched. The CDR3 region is CASSVRDRVNAYTEAFF. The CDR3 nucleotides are TGCGCCAGCAGTGTTCGGGACAGGGTCAATGCGTACACTGAAGCTTTCTTT.

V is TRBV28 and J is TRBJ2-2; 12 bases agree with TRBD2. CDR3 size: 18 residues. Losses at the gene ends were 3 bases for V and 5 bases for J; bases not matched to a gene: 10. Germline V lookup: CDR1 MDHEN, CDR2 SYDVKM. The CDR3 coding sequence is TGTGCCAGCAGTTTGTCTAGCGGGGGGGTCCAACAAACCGGGGAGCTGTTTTTT. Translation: CASSLSSGGVQQTGELFF.